Listed below are T cell receptor beta chains from one sample, sequenced in a study of molecular identifiers for immune sequencing clone quantification. From the PCR reads, TCRdb called clonotypes with MiXCR, one entry per CDR3 protein. The sample holds approximately 550,000 distinct CDR3 sequences, 20% to 25% seen once. Sequencing was done on a sample of naive CD8+ T cells from blood, with Jurkat cell RNA spiked in. The receptors stem from a human donor in good health. Some libraries in this study had Jurkat cell RNA spiked in. The CDR3 runs from the conserved cysteine through the conserved F or W. Fields, in order: V gene, CDR3 protein.

TRBV7-6 | CASSPGTSGSGYEQYF
TRBV6-5 | CASRNGENTEAFF
TRBV27 | CASSPLWDSGGGELFF
TRBV7-9 | CASTSYYNEQFF
TRBV7-6 | CASSLITGGPNNEQFF
TRBV28 | CASSFRGLRRTEAFF
TRBV29-1 | CSVEGFNYGYTF
TRBV28 | CASSLSPSEGYEQYF
TRBV12-3/TRBV12-4 | CASSLGWAANQPQHF
TRBV7-2 | CASSLFGANTEAFF
TRBV7-9 | CASSIHSLGYATDTQYF
TRBV12-3/TRBV12-4 | CASSSGTGENEQFF
TRBV6-6 | CASSLGPTFDTQYF
TRBV12-3/TRBV12-4 | CASSAEGSGYQETQYF
TRBV6-2/TRBV6-3 | CASSYLDRPEILPQHF